The clone carrying this T cell receptor beta chain appeared a few times. Antigen unknown. This entry is derived from a study of beta chain features in type 1 diabetes. Overall study results and limits: TCRB CDR3 length was moderately but significantly reduced in all four CD4+ subsets of Type 1 diabetes patients. Within the patient group, naive, central memory and Treg TCRB repertoires appeared more similar to each other than within healthy donors.

The study reverse transcribed the entire isolated RNA, so it sequenced expressed TCRB transcripts. Using immunoSEQ multiplex PCR, the repertoire was profiled, and TCRdb retains in-frame clones only, with some absent. The table records almost 350,000 clones, approximately 9.9% of them present only once. V lost 3 bases, J lost 4 bases, and 8 bases lay in between. This CDR3 comprises 13 residues. Germline CDR1 is SGHTS and CDR2 is YDEGEE. The source of this sequence is a man younger than 45 with type 1 diabetes. The rearrangement links TRBV5-8 to TRBJ2-4; unclear D gene. The sequenced sample was central memory CD4+ T cells from blood. The CDR3: CASSSTAKNIQYF. CDR3 DNA sequence: TGTGCCAGCAGCTCGACCGCTAAAAACATTCAGTACTTC.